The next 28 T cell receptor beta chains were all read from a single sample in a study of CD8 T cells in ankylosing spondylitis. TCRdb re-called the 5' RACE reads with MiXCR, one entry per CDR3 protein. The table includes fewer than 550,000 distinct CDR3 sequences, about 5.7% detected once. Study results and caveats: Ankylosing spondylitis blood seemed to carry a telltale TCR beta motif made of fewer than 10 highly homologous variants.

No antigen has been assigned to these receptors. Sequences were obtained from blood, either unsorted or a sorted T cell fraction (not recorded which). The receptors here all came from a male donor with ankylosing spondylitis.

The sample holds many counts of this clonotype. The J gene is TRBJ1-5, the V gene TRBV12-3 or TRBV12-4; D gene ambiguous. The length of the CDR3 is 13 residues. Trimming cost V 5 bases and J 9 bases, with 14 bases left between them. For the CDR3, the DNA is TGTGCCAGCAGTCCGACCCGGGAGGTGCCCCAGCATTTT. Protein: CASSPTREVPQHF.

At least ten counts were recorded for this clonotype. The rearrangement links TRBV4-3 to TRBJ2-7; 7 bases are shared with TRBD2. J lost 4 bases, V lost 4 bases, and 10 bases had no gene match. The CDR3 runs 15 residues. The V gene's germline CDR1 is LGHNA and CDR2 YSLEER. CDR3 amino acids: CASSPMQAGRYEQYF. CDR3 bases: TGCGCCAGCAGCCCTATGCAAGCGGGAAGGTACGAGCAGTACTTC.

This clonotype was found many times. This rearrangement joins TRBV5-4 to TRBJ1-1; weak D call: TRBD1 (6 bases). This CDR3 is 17 amino acids long. Between the trimmed V and J ends, which lost 3 bases and 0 bases, there was a span of 18 bases. Germline V CDR1 and CDR2: SGHNT, YYREEE (reference sequence). The CDR3 loop reads CASSYAGHRFMNTEAFF. The CDR3 DNA is TGTGCCAGCAGCTACGCGGGACACCGATTCATGAACACTGAAGCTTTCTTT.

This clonotype was observed many times. This chain uses TRBV7-6 with TRBJ2-3, with TRBD2 as a possible D gene (6 bases). CDR3 length: 16 residues. Per the germline V gene, CDR1 is SGHVS and CDR2 is FNYEAQ. V was clipped by 5 bases and J by 0 bases, with 15 bases between them. Here the CDR3 DNA reads TGTGCCAGCAGCCCGGGACTCCCTGGGAGCACAGATACGCAGTATTTT. Translation gives CASSPGLPGSTDTQYF.

This clonotype occurred many times. The chain recombines TRBV7-9 with TRBJ2-7; TRBD1 or TRBD2 may be the D gene (5 bases each). Trimming stripped 4 bases from V and 0 bases from J, with 10 bases between. This CDR3 is 14 amino acids long. Germline-derived CDR1 and CDR2 are SEHNR and FQNEAQ (reference sequence). The CDR3 loop is CASSSGTISYEQYF. CDR3 in DNA: TGTGCCAGCAGCTCCGGGACGATCTCCTACGAGCAGTACTTC.

This clonotype was seen a few times. The chain is built from TRBV4-2 and TRBJ1-6, with D unresolved. Trimming shortened V by 2 bases and J by 0 bases, and 14 bases separated the two germline ends. CDR1 is LGHNA and CDR2 is YNFKEQ in the germline V gene. CDR3 length: 18 residues. CDR3 protein: CASSQLGLGTSYNSPLHF. In DNA form, the CDR3 reads TGTGCCAGCAGCCAATTAGGTCTGGGAACCTCCTATAATTCACCCCTCCACTTT.

This clonotype was seen at least ten times. This rearrangement joins TRBV28 to TRBJ2-1; 8 bases are shared with TRBD2. The V segment lost 5 bases and the J segment 4 bases; nucleotides outside the gene matches: 7. This CDR3 comprises 15 residues. Germline CDR1 reads MDHEN; CDR2 reads SYDVKM. The CDR3, as DNA: TGTGCCAGCAGTCCCACTAGCGGAGGGTACAATGAGCAGTTCTTC. As protein: CASSPTSGGYNEQFF.

The chain couples TRBV20-1 to TRBJ2-1; 13 bases match TRBD2. V lost 0 bases, J lost 9 bases, and 5 bases stayed unmatched. CDR3 length: 15 amino acids. Germline lookup yields CDR1 DFQATT and CDR2 SNEGSKA (reference sequence). The DNA for the CDR3 is TGCAGTGCTAGAGATAGAACTAGCGGGAGGGGTGAGCAGTTCTTC. Its translation is CSARDRTSGRGEQFF.

This clonotype was recorded at least ten times. The chain recombines TRBV20-1 with TRBJ1-4; TRBD1 is a possible D gene (6 bases). Trimming removed 3 bases at V and 0 bases at J, with 11 bases between. CDR1 and CDR2 from the germline V gene are DFQATT and SNEGSKA (reference sequence). The CDR3 has 15 amino acids. The CDR3 DNA reads as TGCAGTGCTAGCCGGGGGGCGGCAACTAATGAAAAACTGTTTTTT. Protein product: CSASRGAATNEKLFF.

This clonotype was seen only a few times. The genes are TRBV7-9 and TRBJ1-1; D unclear. Trimming took 2 bases from V and 5 from J, leaving 15 bases between them. Germline assignment: CDR1 SEHNR and CDR2 FQNEAQ (reference sequence). The CDR3 runs to 15 residues. CDR3 DNA: TGTGCCAGCAGCTTATTTTCCGGGAGTCAAACTGAAGCTTTCTTT. This translates into CASSLFSGSQTEAFF.

In this sample, this clonotype turned up many times. V gene TRBV5-1 combines with J gene TRBJ1-1; no definite D call. The CDR3 has 14 amino acids. V was pared by 2 bases and J by 0 bases, with 8 bases between. Germline CDR1 reads SGHRS; CDR2 reads YFSETQ. This chain's CDR3 is CASSLQRMNTEAFF. The CDR3 region has the DNA TGCGCCAGCAGCTTACAGAGAATGAACACTGAAGCTTTCTTT.

This clonotype was observed many times. The gene calls are TRBV7-2 and TRBJ2-5; 9 nucleotides align to TRBD2. V lost 3 bases, J lost 3 bases, and 5 bases stayed unmatched. This CDR3 region has 15 residues. Germline V CDR1 and CDR2: SGHTA, FQGNSA. As DNA, the CDR3 is TGTGCCAGCAGCTTTCAACTAGCGGGTAAAGAGACCCAGTACTTC. The encoded protein is CASSFQLAGKETQYF.

This clonotype was found many times. The J gene is TRBJ1-2, the V gene TRBV7-2; D ambiguous. The CDR3 is made up of 11 amino acids. Trimming removed 3 bases from V and 5 bases from J, with 4 bases in between. Germline-derived CDR1 and CDR2 are SGHTA and FQGNSA. CDR3 sequence reads: CASSFVYGYTF. The CDR3 DNA sequence: TGTGCCAGCAGCTTTGTGTATGGCTACACCTTC.

Only a few counts were recorded for this clonotype. The chain uses TRBV10-3 and TRBJ2-7; D is unresolved. Germline V gene lookup returns CDR1 ENHRY and CDR2 SYGVKD. V lost 2 bases, J lost 2 bases, and 10 bases lay in between. The length of the CDR3 is 14 residues. The CDR3 sequence: CAISETLNTYEQYF. The CDR3 DNA reads as TGTGCCATCAGTGAGACTTTAAATACCTACGAGCAGTACTTC.

This clonotype was seen many times. The V call is TRBV12-3 or TRBV12-4, the J call TRBJ1-6; 9 nucleotides agree with TRBD1. The V gene end was trimmed by 5 bases and the J gene end by 0 bases; junction bases not matched to a gene: 5. The CDR3 contains 17 residues. CDR3 region: CASSTGTGISYNSPLHF. CDR3 coding DNA: TGTGCCAGCAGTACCGGGACAGGGATCTCCTATAATTCACCCCTCCACTTT.

In its sample, this clonotype was seen many times. The genes are TRBV29-1 and TRBJ2-7; 9 positions agree with TRBD1. The CDR3 covers 12 residues. Germline CDR1 reads SQVTM; CDR2 reads ANQGSEA. The J segment lost 2 bases and the V segment lost 8 bases, leaving 4 bases of the junction unmatched. The CDR3 DNA is TGCAGCTTCAACAGGGGGCCCTACGAGCAGTACTTC. It specifies CSFNRGPYEQYF.

Many counts were recorded for this clonotype. The rearrangement uses TRBV20-1 and TRBJ1-2; D not resolved. Germline V gives CDR1 DFQATT, CDR2 SNEGSKA (reference sequence). This CDR3 has 12 amino acids. V was clipped by 3 bases and J by 3 bases, with 8 bases between them. The CDR3 here is CSARATDYGYTF. The DNA of the CDR3 is TGCAGTGCTAGGGCGACGGACTATGGCTACACCTTC.

This clonotype was seen ten or more times. This chain uses TRBV4-3 with TRBJ2-5, with 10 bases that match TRBD2. V shed 1 base, J shed 2 bases, and the junction held 4 bases outside the gene matches. Germline V CDR1 and CDR2: LGHNA, YSLEER. This CDR3 is built from 16 residues. CDR3 nucleotide sequence: TGCGCCAGCAGCCAAGTGGGACTAGCGACTCAAGAGACCCAGTACTTC. Protein sequence: CASSQVGLATQETQYF.

This clonotype appeared many times. V is TRBV5-1 and J is TRBJ1-1; D not certain. CDR3 length: 14 residues. CDR1 and CDR2 (germline): SGHRS, YFSETQ. Trimming cost V 4 bases and J 5 bases, with 15 bases left between them. This CDR3 is CASSSGPPQTEAFF. The DNA for the CDR3 is TGCGCCAGCAGCAGCGGACCGCCGCAGACTGAAGCTTTCTTT.

This clonotype has ten or more counts. The chain has TRBV28 and TRBJ2-7, with 12 bases matching TRBD1. This CDR3 region has 16 residues. The germline V gene has CDR1 MDHEN and CDR2 SYDVKM. With 5 bases clipped from V and 7 bases from J, the junction kept 12 bases outside the gene matches. CDR3 bases: TGTGCCAGCAGTCTAAACCGGGGACAGGGGGCCGGGGAGCAGTACTTC. Protein: CASSLNRGQGAGEQYF.

This clonotype was detected many times. The genes are TRBV28 and TRBJ1-1; maybe TRBD1 (6 bases). V shed 7 bases and J shed 0 bases, with 15 bases lying between them. Germline-derived CDR1 and CDR2 are MDHEN and SYDVKM. CDR3 length: 15 residues. This chain's CDR3 is CASTQSRGMNTEAFF. CDR3 bases: TGTGCCAGCACTCAATCCAGGGGCATGAACACTGAAGCTTTCTTT.

This clonotype was found many times. The V call is TRBV6-5, the J call TRBJ1-6, with D possibly being TRBD1 (6 bases). V was shortened by 3 bases and J by 10 bases, with 16 bases between the two germline ends. Germline V gene sequence: CDR1 MNHEY, CDR2 SVGAGI. CDR3 length equals 15 residues. The CDR3 spells CASSYFSGTKSPLHF. CDR3 coding DNA: TGTGCCAGCAGTTATTTCTCCGGGACAAAATCACCCCTCCACTTT.

This clonotype was detected many times. V and J are TRBV29-1 and TRBJ2-4, with 8 nucleotides matching TRBD2. V shed 4 bases, J shed 5 bases, and the junction held 4 bases outside the gene matches. Germline values: CDR1 SQVTM, CDR2 ANQGSEA. The CDR3 contains 13 residues. CDR3 region: CSVAGGIQNIQYF. CDR3 sequence (DNA): TGCAGCGTTGCGGGGGGGATTCAAAACATTCAGTACTTC.

Ten or more counts support this clonotype. J is TRBJ1-1 and V is TRBV20-1; D not certain. V dropped 6 bases and J dropped 6 bases, with 26 bases sitting between them. This CDR3 contains 16 residues. Per the germline V gene, CDR1 is DFQATT and CDR2 is SNEGSKA (reference sequence). The CDR3 coding sequence is TGCAGTGCCAGAAAACCCCAGGCCGGGAGGGCGGCTGAAGCTTTCTTT. Translated: CSARKPQAGRAAEAFF.

This clonotype has at least ten counts. V gene TRBV20-1 combines with J gene TRBJ2-5, with 9 bases that match TRBD2. This CDR3 region has 14 residues. The germline CDR1 and CDR2 sequences are DFQATT and SNEGSKA (reference sequence). Trimming cost V 7 bases and J 4 bases; bases outside gene matches: 10. The CDR3 nucleotides read TGCAGTGTACCGGCTTCACTAGCGGGAGAGACCCAGTACTTC. Protein: CSVPASLAGETQYF.

This clonotype was seen at least ten times. The V call is TRBV7-2, the J call TRBJ2-5; the D gene is possibly TRBD2 (5 bases). CDR1 and CDR2 from the germline V gene are SGHTA and FQGNSA. The CDR3 is made up of 14 amino acids. V lost 5 bases and J 2 bases, leaving 12 bases between the germline ends. The CDR3 spells CASSPPSRQETQYF. The CDR3 region has the DNA TGTGCCAGCAGCCCACCTAGCAGACAAGAGACCCAGTACTTC.

Only a few counts were recorded for this clonotype. The chain uses TRBV4-1 and TRBJ2-1; maybe TRBD1 (5 bases). The ends were cut back, 8 bases at V and 6 bases at J, with 20 bases in the middle. This CDR3 contains 15 residues. Germline values: CDR1 MGHRA, CDR2 YSYEKL. CDR3 region: CASGHTISSGNEQFF. The CDR3 bases are TGCGCCAGCGGACATACCATTAGCTCCGGCAATGAGCAGTTCTTC.

This clonotype has at least ten counts. The rearrangement joins TRBV7-9 to TRBJ1-1, with D hard to call. This CDR3 has 13 residues. CDR1 and CDR2 from the germline V gene are SEHNR and FQNEAQ (reference sequence). V lost 0 bases and J lost 4, with 6 bases in between. The CDR3 reads CASSLALSTEAFF. Written as DNA, the CDR3 is TGTGCCAGCAGCTTAGCGCTAAGCACTGAAGCTTTCTTT.